A selection of T cell receptor beta chains follows, all from one sample in a study of radiation and T cells in renal cell carcinoma. The method was immunoSEQ multiplex PCR; TCRdb's version includes in-frame clones alone and lacks a portion of them. The data show around 100,000 clones, with roughly 88% seen just once and approximately 7.7% held by the top ten. The starting material was blood, obtained from a patient whose treatment included radiotherapy and nephrectomy. The receptors originated from a man in his 60s with renal cell carcinoma. Both conserved end residues are part of each CDR3. Fields, in order: J gene, V gene, D gene, clone size, CDR3 DNA, CDR3 protein. D genes are given only for firm matches. Expanded clones are given a class, and other clones once, few, many or no size at all.

j_call: TRBJ2-7; v_call: TRBV28; d_call: TRBD2; clone_size: NA; cdr3_nt: TGTGCCAGCAGGGGGGGTCGGGAGGGCCTCTACGAGCAGTACTTC; cdr3_aa: CASRGGREGLYEQYF
j_call: TRBJ2-3; v_call: TRBV29-1; d_call: TRBD2; clone_size: NA; cdr3_nt: TGCAGCGTTGAAATAACTAGCGGGAGGGCCTCAGATACGCAGTATTTT; cdr3_aa: CSVEITSGRASDTQYF
j_call: TRBJ2-1; v_call: TRBV9; d_call: TRBD2; clone_size: NA; cdr3_nt: TGTGCCAGCTCCGACCAGAGTACTAGCGGGTCCTTGAATGAGCAGTTCTTC; cdr3_aa: CASSDQSTSGSLNEQFF
j_call: TRBJ2-1; v_call: TRBV10-2; d_call: TRBD2; clone_size: once; cdr3_nt: TGCGCCAGCAGTGAGTCAGGGACTAGACGCAATGAGCAGTTCTTC; cdr3_aa: CASSESGTRRNEQFF
j_call: TRBJ1-2; v_call: TRBV11-2; d_call: NA; clone_size: NA; cdr3_nt: TGTGCCAGCAGCCATATCCGGGCAGGGGCCTATGGCTACACCTTC; cdr3_aa: CASSHIRAGAYGYTF
j_call: TRBJ1-4; v_call: TRBV5-4; d_call: TRBD1; clone_size: NA; cdr3_nt: TGTGCCAGCAGCTCAGGACAGGGTAGGGGAGAAAAACTGTTTTTT; cdr3_aa: CASSSGQGRGEKLFF
j_call: TRBJ1-4; v_call: TRBV7-8; d_call: NA; clone_size: NA; cdr3_nt: TGTGCCAGCAGCCATCATCCGACAGCCCCTAGTGAAAAACTGTTTTTT; cdr3_aa: CASSHHPTAPSEKLFF
j_call: TRBJ1-3; v_call: TRBV9; d_call: NA; clone_size: NA; cdr3_nt: TGTGCCAGCAGCGTAGAAGGACTCATTCGAACGGGAAACACCATATATTTT; cdr3_aa: CASSVEGLIRTGNTIYF
j_call: TRBJ2-5; v_call: TRBV27; d_call: NA; clone_size: NA; cdr3_nt: TGTGCCAGCAGTCTATCTCTTGGTGAGGAGACCCAGTACTTC; cdr3_aa: CASSLSLGEETQYF
j_call: TRBJ1-5; v_call: TRBV7-9; d_call: NA; clone_size: NA; cdr3_nt: TGTGCCAGCAGCTCTGGCGTAAGCAATCAGCCCCAGCATTTT; cdr3_aa: CASSSGVSNQPQHF
j_call: TRBJ2-5; v_call: TRBV14; d_call: TRBD1; clone_size: NA; cdr3_nt: TGTGCCAGCAGCCACCTCCGGACAGGGTTTTCCCCTAAAAGAGAGACCCAGTACTTC; cdr3_aa: CASSHLRTGFSPKRETQYF
j_call: TRBJ2-2; v_call: TRBV12-5; d_call: NA; clone_size: NA; cdr3_nt: TGTGCTAGTGGCCAAGGGACCGGGGTCGGGGAGCTGTTTTTT; cdr3_aa: CASGQGTGVGELFF
j_call: TRBJ2-7; v_call: TRBV6-6; d_call: NA; clone_size: NA; cdr3_nt: TGTGCCAGCAGTTTAACAAGCTCCTACGAGCAGTACTTC; cdr3_aa: CASSLTSSYEQYF
j_call: TRBJ2-3; v_call: TRBV11-1; d_call: TRBD2; clone_size: NA; cdr3_nt: TGTGCCAGCAGCTTGACTAGCGGCACAGATACGCAGTATTTT; cdr3_aa: CASSLTSGTDTQYF
j_call: TRBJ2-3; v_call: TRBV6-4; d_call: NA; clone_size: NA; cdr3_nt: TGTGCCAGCAAACAGGACCCTAGCACAGATACGCAGTATTTT; cdr3_aa: CASKQDPSTDTQYF
j_call: TRBJ2-1; v_call: TRBV4-1; d_call: TRBD2; clone_size: NA; cdr3_nt: TGCGCCAGCAGCCAAGTCTGGGGGACTAGCCTAGGGAATGAGCAGTTCTTC; cdr3_aa: CASSQVWGTSLGNEQFF
j_call: TRBJ2-3; v_call: TRBV7-2; d_call: NA; clone_size: NA; cdr3_nt: TGTGCCAGCGAGGGGGCAGATACGCAGTATTTT; cdr3_aa: CASEGADTQYF
j_call: TRBJ1-5; v_call: TRBV6-1; d_call: NA; clone_size: NA; cdr3_nt: TGTGCCAGCAGTGAAGACCGCTATAGCAATCAGCCCCAGCATTTT; cdr3_aa: CASSEDRYSNQPQHF
j_call: TRBJ1-3; v_call: TRBV2; d_call: NA; clone_size: NA; cdr3_nt: TGTGCCAGTACAGGGACCTTAGGGACCATATATTTT; cdr3_aa: CASTGTLGTIYF
j_call: TRBJ2-5; v_call: TRBV18; d_call: NA; clone_size: NA; cdr3_nt: TGTGCCAGCTCACCACAGGGAGAGACCCAGTACTTC; cdr3_aa: CASSPQGETQYF